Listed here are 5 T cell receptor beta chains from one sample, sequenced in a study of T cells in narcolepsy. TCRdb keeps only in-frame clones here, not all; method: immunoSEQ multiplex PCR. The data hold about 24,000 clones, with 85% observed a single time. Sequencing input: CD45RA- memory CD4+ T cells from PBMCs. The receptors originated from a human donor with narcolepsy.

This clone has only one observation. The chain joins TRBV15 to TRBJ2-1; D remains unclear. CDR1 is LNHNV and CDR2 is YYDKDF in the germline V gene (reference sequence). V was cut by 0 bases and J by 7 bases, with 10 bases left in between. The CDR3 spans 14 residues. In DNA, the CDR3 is TGTGCCACCAGCAGAGACTACCCGGGTAATGAGCAGTTCTTC. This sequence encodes CATSRDYPGNEQFF.

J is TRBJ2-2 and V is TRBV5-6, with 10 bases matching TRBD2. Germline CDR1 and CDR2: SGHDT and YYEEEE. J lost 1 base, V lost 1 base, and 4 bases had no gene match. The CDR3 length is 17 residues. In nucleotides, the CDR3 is TGTGCCAGCAGCTTGAGACTAGCGGGCTTGAACACCGGGGAGCTGTTTTTT. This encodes CASSLRLAGLNTGELFF.

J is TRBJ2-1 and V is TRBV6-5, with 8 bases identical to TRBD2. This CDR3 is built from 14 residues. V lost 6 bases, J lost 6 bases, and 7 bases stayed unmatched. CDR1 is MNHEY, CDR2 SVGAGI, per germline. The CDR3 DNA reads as TGTGCCAGCAGGCCGGGACTAGTCGGCAATGAGCAGTTCTTC. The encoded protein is CASRPGLVGNEQFF.

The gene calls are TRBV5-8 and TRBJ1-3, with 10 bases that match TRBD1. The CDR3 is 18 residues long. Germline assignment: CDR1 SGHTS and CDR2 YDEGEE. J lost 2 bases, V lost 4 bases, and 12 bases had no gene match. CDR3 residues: CASSHDRGRKEPGNTIYF. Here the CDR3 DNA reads TGTGCCAGCAGCCACGACAGGGGGCGAAAGGAACCTGGAAACACCATATATTTT.

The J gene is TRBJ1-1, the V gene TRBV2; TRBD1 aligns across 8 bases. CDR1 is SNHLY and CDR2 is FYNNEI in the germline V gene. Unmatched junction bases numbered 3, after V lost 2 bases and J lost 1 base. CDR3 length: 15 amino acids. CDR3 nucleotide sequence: TGTGCCAGCAGTGAATTGGGGACAGGGAACACTGAAGCTTTCTTT. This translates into CASSELGTGNTEAFF. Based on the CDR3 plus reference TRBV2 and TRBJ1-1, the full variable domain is EPEVTQTPSHQVTQMGQEVILRCVPISNHLYFYWYRQILGQKVEFLVSFYNNEISEKSEIFDDQFSVERPDGSNFTLKIRSTKLEDSAMYFCASSELGTGNTEAFFGQGTRLTVV.